In this sample, the clone carrying this T cell receptor (beta chain) turned up a few times. This specimen comes from a study of blood T cells in healthy people across ages. It was with a sample-barcoded 5' primer and a J-beta primer mix that a second PCR of roughly 7 to 12 cycles was run. All samples gave at least 2.5 million CDR3-containing paired-end reads. TCRdb fed the 5' RACE reads into MiXCR, producing one record per CDR3 protein. There are around 1.5 million distinct CDR3 sequences in the sample; roughly a third occur only once, and 11% lies in the top ten. The length of the CDR3 is 15 residues. Trimming left V 0 bases short and J 3 bases short, with 10 bases between.

The TCR comes from a woman aged 30 to 39 in good health. The chain links TRBV12-3 or TRBV12-4 to TRBJ2-3; possibly TRBD1 for D (5 bases). Specimen: blood. The CDR3 bases are TGTGCCAGCAGTTTAGCTAGGACACGAACAGATACGCAGTATTTT. This sequence encodes CASSLARTRTDTQYF.